Below are 24 T cell receptor beta chains sequenced from a single sample in a study of T cells after yellow fever vaccination. TCRdb itself ran the 5' RACE reads through MiXCR, one entry per CDR3 protein. The sample records 500,000 to 650,000 distinct CDR3 sequences, roughly an eighth being singletons. The specimen was PBMCs, collected on the day of the yellow fever booster vaccination. Source of these receptors: a man younger than 40 who received the YFV17D yellow fever vaccine.

This clonotype was observed a handful of times. This sequence joins TRBV5-1 and TRBJ2-5; 7 bases line up with TRBD1. This CDR3 spans 16 amino acids. CDR1 is SGHRS, CDR2 YFSETQ, per germline. V trimming: 4 bases; J trimming: 2 bases; junction bases outside the gene matches: 11. CDR3 region: CASSLSPPGQQETQYF. CDR3 nucleotides: TGCGCCAGCAGCCTAAGCCCCCCGGGACAGCAAGAGACCCAGTACTTC.

This clonotype has a handful of counts. The chain employs TRBV6-1 and TRBJ2-1; 11 bases are a match to TRBD2. The CDR3 extends over 14 amino acids. Germline-derived CDR1 and CDR2 are MNHNS and SASEGT. V was pared by 8 bases and J by 3 bases, with 3 bases of the junction left unmatched. CDR3: CASHSGGDYNEQFF. CDR3 sequence (DNA): TGTGCCAGCCATAGCGGGGGGGACTACAATGAGCAGTTCTTC.

V usage is TRBV7-6 and J usage is TRBJ1-2; 9 bases line up with TRBD1. The CDR3 has 15 residues. CDR1 is SGHVS, CDR2 FNYEAQ, per germline. The V and J ends lost 2 bases and 8 bases, in that order; junction bases with no gene match: 9. CDR3 amino acids: CASSLRDRVFGGYTF. DNA for the CDR3: TGTGCCAGCAGCTTAAGGGACAGGGTCTTCGGAGGCTACACCTTC.

The gene calls are TRBV10-1 and TRBJ2-1; TRBD2 aligns across 9 bases. V gave up 5 bases and J gave up 3 bases; unmatched junction bases: 5. CDR3 length: 15 amino acids. Germline V gives CDR1 WNHNN, CDR2 SYGVQD (reference sequence). This chain's CDR3 is CASSSSTSGYNEQFF. The CDR3 DNA follows: TGCGCCAGCAGTTCCTCGACTAGCGGCTACAATGAGCAGTTCTTC.

This clonotype was seen a few times. The rearrangement links TRBV9 to TRBJ1-2, with 10 bases lining up with TRBD1. CDR1 and CDR2 (germline): SGDLS, YYNGEE. The CDR3 length is 16 residues. V trimming: 3 bases; J trimming: 0 bases; junction bases outside the gene matches: 5. The CDR3 reads CASSETGGPTNYGYTF. CDR3 bases: TGTGCCAGCAGCGAGACAGGGGGCCCTACTAACTATGGCTACACCTTC.

This clonotype occurred many times. The rearrangement uses TRBV29-1 and TRBJ2-1, with 8 positions matching TRBD2. Losses at the gene ends were 7 bases for V and 8 bases for J; bases not matched to a gene: 4. Germline V lookup: CDR1 SQVTM, CDR2 ANQGSEA. The CDR3 length is 11 residues. CDR3 sequence: CSATRGDEQFF. In DNA form, the CDR3 reads TGCAGCGCCACGCGGGGGGATGAGCAGTTCTTC.

In its sample, this clonotype was seen many times. V and J are TRBV2 and TRBJ1-5; D might be TRBD1 (6 bases). V was cut by 7 bases and J by 4 bases, with 11 bases left in between. This CDR3 spans 13 amino acids. The germline V gene has CDR1 SNHLY and CDR2 FYNNEI. CDR3 residues: CASNQGLNQPQHF. The CDR3 DNA follows: TGTGCCAGCAATCAGGGGCTTAATCAGCCCCAGCATTTT.

This clonotype was observed a few times. The V gene is TRBV29-1, the J gene TRBJ2-5, with 9 bases that match TRBD2. The germline V gene encodes CDR1 SQVTM and CDR2 ANQGSEA. This CDR3 has 16 residues. V lost 4 bases, J lost 0 bases, and 9 bases stayed unmatched. CDR3 region: CSVVEREDSYQETQYF. The CDR3, as DNA: TGCAGCGTTGTAGAGCGGGAGGACTCGTACCAAGAGACCCAGTACTTC.

The CDR3 DNA follows: TGCAGTGCTATCCCAAGGGAGGATACGCAGTATTTT. Residues: CSAIPREDTQYF. V usage is TRBV20-1 and J usage is TRBJ2-3; maybe TRBD2 (5 bases). The germline gives CDR1 DFQATT, CDR2 SNEGSKA (reference sequence). Trimming pared 4 bases from V and 6 bases from J, leaving 11 bases between. CDR3 length: 12 amino acids.

The gene calls are TRBV28 and TRBJ2-6; tentatively, D is TRBD1 (5 bases). Germline assignment: CDR1 MDHEN and CDR2 SYDVKM. There are 15 residues in the CDR3. V was trimmed by 1 base and J by 2 bases, leaving 6 bases between them. CDR3 nucleotides: TGTGCCAGCAGTTTATTCAGGGCTGGGGCCAACGTCCTGACTTTC. Its protein is CASSLFRAGANVLTF.

The genes are TRBV5-1 and TRBJ2-3, with D tentatively TRBD2 (5 bases). There are 14 residues in the CDR3. The V gene lost 3 bases and the J gene lost 1 base, with 9 bases spanning the gap. The V gene's germline CDR1 is SGHRS and CDR2 YFSETQ. The CDR3 DNA reads as TGCGCCAGCAGCTGGGGAGCGGGCACAGATACGCAGTATTTT. This codes for CASSWGAGTDTQYF.

Only a few counts were recorded for this clonotype. This chain links TRBV7-8 with TRBJ2-3; 9 positions agree with TRBD2. There are 16 residues in the CDR3. Trimming at V came to 1 base and at J to 1 base, leaving 3 bases not matched to a gene. Germline loops: CDR1 SGHVS, CDR2 FQNEAQ. The DNA of the CDR3 is TGTGCCAGCAGCTTAGAACGGACTAGCGGCACAGATACGCAGTATTTT. This codes for CASSLERTSGTDTQYF.

The chain couples TRBV5-1 to TRBJ2-1, with 15 bases fitting TRBD2. The CDR3 is 20 residues long. Germline CDR1 is SGHRS and CDR2 is YFSETQ. The V segment lost 0 bases and the J segment 0 bases; nucleotides outside the gene matches: 7. CDR3 amino acids: CASSLVGLAGGPSSYNEQFF. CDR3 bases: TGCGCCAGCAGCTTGGTTGGACTAGCGGGAGGGCCGAGCTCCTACAATGAGCAGTTCTTC.

This clonotype was seen a few times. This chain links TRBV6-1 with TRBJ2-2, with 10 bases identical to TRBD1. This CDR3 contains 15 residues. Losses at the gene ends were 6 bases for V and 3 bases for J; bases not matched to a gene: 4. Looked up from germline, CDR1 is MNHNS and CDR2 is SASEGT. CDR3 in DNA: TGTGCCAGCAGCCGCGACAGGGGGCACACCGGGGAGCTGTTTTTT. It specifies CASSRDRGHTGELFF.

The chain joins TRBV12-3 or TRBV12-4 to TRBJ2-1, with 13 positions matching TRBD2. The CDR3 is made up of 18 amino acids. Trimming took 8 bases from V and 5 from J; bases not matched to a gene: 15. The CDR3 DNA reads as TGTGCCAGCGGAATGGGGACTAGCGGGGCTCCCAAGGACAATGAGCAGTTCTTC. It codes for CASGMGTSGAPKDNEQFF.

In this sample, this clonotype turned up a few times. The gene calls are TRBV28 and TRBJ2-3, with TRBD2 matching 10 bases. From germline, CDR1 is MDHEN and CDR2 SYDVKM. The CDR3 totals 15 residues. V lost 7 bases, J lost 0 bases, and 4 bases stayed unmatched. The CDR3 region has the DNA TGTGCCAGCACCCTAGCGGGAGCTAGCACAGATACGCAGTATTTT. This translates into CASTLAGASTDTQYF.

This sequence joins TRBV18 and TRBJ2-5, with TRBD1 identical over 9 bases. Per the germline V gene, CDR1 is KGHSH and CDR2 is LQKENI. Unmatched junction bases numbered 7, after V lost 3 bases and J lost 5 bases. The CDR3 has 15 residues. The CDR3 DNA is TGTGCCAGCTCACCTACTACAGGGGGCGCGGAGACCCAGTACTTC. This translates into CASSPTTGGAETQYF.

In its sample, this clonotype was seen a few times. The chain links TRBV12-3 or TRBV12-4 to TRBJ2-7; D is undetermined. The V end was cut by 3 bases, the J end by 3 bases, with 6 bases between. The CDR3 runs to 12 residues. Written as DNA, the CDR3 is TGTGCCAGCAGTTTCGGTCACTACGAGCAGTACTTC. Residues: CASSFGHYEQYF.

The chain carries TRBV7-8 and TRBJ2-5, with 13 bases that match TRBD2. The germline V gene has CDR1 SGHVS and CDR2 FQNEAQ. V lost 5 bases, J lost 5 bases, and 5 bases stayed unmatched. The CDR3 loop spans 15 amino acids. In DNA, the CDR3 is TGTGCCAGCAGCAGGACTAGCGGGAGCAGGGAGACCCAGTACTTC. Amino acid sequence: CASSRTSGSRETQYF.

This chain joins TRBV15 and TRBJ2-5; no firm D call. V was pared by 5 bases and J by 5 bases, with 18 bases between. The CDR3 totals 15 residues. Germline V gene lookup returns CDR1 LNHNV and CDR2 YYDKDF (reference sequence). CDR3 region: CATSRKTAIGETQYF. In nucleotides, the CDR3 is TGTGCCACCAGCCGAAAGACGGCAATCGGGGAGACCCAGTACTTC.

This chain joins TRBV29-1 and TRBJ2-1, with D unclear. The germline V and J ends were trimmed by 4 bases and 4 bases, with 17 bases remaining between them. The V gene's germline CDR1 is SQVTM and CDR2 ANQGSEA. There are 15 residues in the CDR3. CDR3: CSVGTPQTTYNEQFF. The CDR3 DNA reads as TGCAGCGTTGGGACCCCGCAAACGACGTACAATGAGCAGTTCTTC.

The chain has TRBV5-1 and TRBJ2-2, with 8 bases fitting TRBD2. The CDR3 extends over 14 amino acids. From germline, CDR1 is SGHRS and CDR2 YFSETQ. The V segment lost 7 bases and the J segment 1 base; nucleotides outside the gene matches: 3. The CDR3 sequence is CASETSGNTGELFF. DNA for the CDR3: TGCGCCAGCGAAACTAGCGGGAACACCGGGGAGCTGTTTTTT.

This clonotype came up a few times. The genes are TRBV7-8 and TRBJ2-1; D gene uncertain. Germline V gene data show CDR1 as SGHVS and CDR2 as FQNEAQ. V shed 4 bases and J shed 0 bases, with 10 bases lying between them. This CDR3 has 15 residues. The CDR3 DNA reads TGTGCCAGCAGCTCGAGTATTAGCTCCTACAATGAGCAGTTCTTC. It translates to CASSSSISSYNEQFF.

J is TRBJ2-1 and V is TRBV3-1; TRBD2 is a possible D gene (6 bases). CDR1 is LGHDT and CDR2 is YNNKEL in the germline V gene (reference sequence). Trimming shortened V by 3 bases and J by 12 bases, and 12 bases separated the two germline ends. CDR3 length equals 12 residues. CDR3 region: CASSQGGVGQFF. The CDR3 DNA reads as TGTGCCAGCAGCCAGGGAGGAGTAGGGCAGTTCTTC.